This is a list of T cell receptor beta chains from one sample in a study of T cell responses to AZD1222 COVID-19 vaccine. Sequenced by immunoSEQ multiplex PCR; TCRdb stores in-frame clones only, minus some. The table has 60,000 to 80,000 clones, 80% seen once. The source material was peripheral blood, sampled 28 days after the second AZD1222 dose. The receptors were gathered from an adult who received the AZD1222 COVID-19 vaccine. The CDR3 runs from the conserved cysteine through the conserved F or W. A D gene is named only where the DNA matches it firmly. Clone size is given for some rows only: seen once, a few or many times, or a class if the clone is expanded.

TRBJ2-7 few - TRBV28 CASSLTGQNYEQYF TGTGCCAGCAGTTTAACGGGCCAGAACTACGAGCAGTACTTC
TRBJ1-1 - TRBD1 TRBV27 CASSLATGGETEAFF TGTGCCAGCAGTTTGGCGACAGGGGGAGAGACTGAAGCTTTCTTT
TRBJ2-5 - TRBD1 TRBV10-3 CAISRQGSGETQYF TGTGCCATCAGTAGACAGGGGTCGGGAGAGACCCAGTACTTC
TRBJ1-2 - - TRBV25-1 CASSDPGILNGYTF TGTGCCAGTTCGGACCCCGGGATCCTTAATGGCTACACCTTC
TRBJ2-7 - - TRBV18 CASSPDGLSYEQYF TGTGCCAGCTCACCAGACGGGCTCTCCTACGAGCAGTACTTC
TRBJ1-2 - - TRBV6-5 CASSYGGTYGYTF TGTGCCAGCAGTTACGGGGGCACCTATGGCTACACCTTC
TRBJ2-7 few TRBD2 TRBV11-1 CASSWGLAGVIEQYF TGTGCCAGCAGCTGGGGACTAGCGGGAGTTATCGAGCAGTACTTC
TRBJ2-1 - - TRBV27 CASSGLTETSYNEQFF TGTGCCAGCAGTGGGCTCACGGAAACCTCCTACAATGAGCAGTTCTTC
TRBJ2-1 - TRBD1 TRBV7-9 CASSLGGTGSYNEQFF TGTGCCAGCAGCTTAGGGGGGACAGGCTCCTACAATGAGCAGTTCTTC
TRBJ2-1 - TRBD1 TRBV25-1 CASSAPGQGEAHEQFF TGTGCCAGCAGTGCCCCGGGACAGGGGGAAGCCCATGAGCAGTTCTTC
TRBJ2-1 - TRBD2 TRBV24-1 CATSPRGAGGKTYEQFF TGTGCCACCAGTCCGAGAGGGGCGGGGGGCAAAACATATGAGCAGTTCTTC
TRBJ2-3 - - TRBV6-5 CASSSAGTGSTDTQYF TGTGCCAGCAGTTCCGCCGGGACTGGGAGCACAGATACGCAGTATTTT
TRBJ1-1 - - TRBV19 CASSIVKNTEAFF TGTGCCAGTAGTATAGTTAAGAACACTGAAGCTTTCTTT
TRBJ2-1 - TRBD2 TRBV6-1 CASSASTSGTYNEQFF TGTGCCAGCAGTGCTTCGACTAGCGGGACCTACAATGAGCAGTTCTTC
TRBJ2-7 - - TRBV5-6 CASSLSGMIYEQYF TGTGCCAGCAGCTTGAGCGGAATGATCTACGAGCAGTACTTC
TRBJ1-3 once - TRBV19 CASSTQGPFSGNTIYF TGTGCCAGTAGTACCCAGGGCCCATTCTCTGGAAACACCATATATTTT
TRBJ2-7 - - TRBV18 CASSPEGVINEQYF TGTGCCAGCTCACCAGAGGGGGTGATTAATGAGCAGTACTTC
TRBJ2-4 - TRBD1 TRBV19 CATKEDRLKNIQYF TGTGCCACGAAGGAGGACAGGCTTAAAAACATTCAGTACTTC
TRBJ2-7 - TRBD2 TRBV10-3 CAIKEPGLAGAYEQYF TGTGCCATCAAAGAGCCGGGACTAGCGGGTGCCTACGAGCAGTACTTC
TRBJ2-2 - TRBD1 TRBV7-3 CASSERQGVNTGELFF TGTGCCAGCAGTGAAAGGCAGGGGGTGAACACCGGGGAGCTGTTTTTT
TRBJ2-3 - TRBD1 TRBV6-5 CASRIGGTTDTQYF TGTGCCAGCAGGATAGGGGGCACCACAGATACGCAGTATTTT
TRBJ2-2 - TRBD1 TRBV9 CASSVGTGEYWDTGELFF TGTGCCAGCAGCGTCGGGACAGGGGAGTATTGGGACACCGGGGAGCTGTTTTTT
TRBJ2-5 - TRBD1 TRBV6-1 CASSVGQVLMVTETQYF TGTGCCAGCAGTGTGGGACAGGTCCTTATGGTGACGGAGACCCAGTACTTC
TRBJ2-3 - TRBD2 TRBV6-5 CASRNGAGVTDTQYF TGTGCCAGCAGAAATGGGGCGGGGGTCACAGATACGCAGTATTTT
TRBJ2-2 - TRBD1 TRBV24-1 CATSDAQGSKGELFF TGTGCCACCAGTGATGCACAGGGGTCCAAGGGGGAGCTGTTTTTT
TRBJ2-5 - TRBD1 TRBV5-5 CASSRPSQGEQETQYF TGTGCCAGCAGCAGACCCTCACAGGGGGAACAAGAGACCCAGTACTTC
TRBJ2-5 - TRBD1 TRBV5-5 CASSAPPTGGVQETQYF TGTGCCAGCAGCGCCCCTCCGACAGGGGGAGTACAAGAGACCCAGTACTTC
TRBJ1-2 once TRBD1 TRBV28 CASTITGASLDGYTF TGTGCCAGCACCATAACAGGGGCATCCCTCGATGGCTACACCTTC
TRBJ2-1 - - TRBV4-1 CASSQDDDEQFF TGCGCCAGCAGCCAAGACGACGATGAGCAGTTCTTC
TRBJ1-6 - - TRBV5-1 CASSLVPASDSPLHF TGCGCCAGCAGCTTGGTTCCAGCGTCGGATTCACCCCTCCACTTT
TRBJ2-7 - TRBD1 TRBV28 CASIGQGPYEQYF TGTGCCAGCATAGGACAGGGCCCCTACGAGCAGTACTTC
TRBJ2-7 - TRBD1 TRBV18 CASSPGTGAIDEQYF TGTGCCAGCTCACCCGGGACAGGGGCAATCGACGAGCAGTACTTC
TRBJ2-1 - - TRBV28 CATAAAGALYNEQFF TGTGCCACCGCAGCCGCAGGCGCGCTTTACAATGAGCAGTTCTTC
TRBJ1-2 few TRBD1 TRBV11-2 CASSFTGELGYTF TGTGCCAGCAGTTTTACAGGGGAGTTAGGCTACACCTTC
TRBJ2-3 - TRBD2 TRBV9 CASSGGPALAGEGTDTQYF TGTGCCAGCAGCGGGGGACCTGCACTAGCGGGGGAGGGGACAGATACGCAGTATTTT
TRBJ2-1 - - TRBV3-1/TRBV3-2 CASSQEGVSYNEQFF TGTGCCAGCAGCCAAGAAGGGGTCTCCTACAATGAGCAGTTCTTC
TRBJ2-3 - - TRBV5-1 CASSGGRGSTDTQYF TGCGCCAGCAGCGGGGGCCGGGGGAGCACAGATACGCAGTATTTT
TRBJ1-3 - - TRBV4-2 CASSQDLTGRGNTIYF TGTGCCAGCAGCCAAGATCTAACGGGAAGAGGAAACACCATATATTTT
TRBJ2-7 - TRBD2 TRBV9 CASSLQAGPFYEQYF TGTGCCAGCAGCCTCCAAGCGGGACCGTTCTACGAGCAGTACTTC
TRBJ1-3 - - TRBV12-5 CASGLVLGRGPKSLTGNTIYF TGTGCTAGTGGTTTGGTACTGGGAAGGGGACCGAAGTCTCTGACTGGAAACACCATATATTTT
TRBJ2-7 few TRBD1 TRBV7-8 CASSSWTGEQYF TGTGCCAGCAGCTCCTGGACAGGGGAGCAGTACTTC
TRBJ1-2 - - TRBV29-1 CSDLQGSGGYTF TGCAGCGACCTCCAGGGTTCGGGGGGCTACACCTTC
TRBJ2-7 - - TRBV5-1 CASSLAPVSDYEQYF TGCGCCAGCAGCTTGGCCCCAGTCAGCGATTACGAGCAGTACTTC
TRBJ1-1 - - TRBV18 CASSPLGGGTEAFF TGTGCCAGCTCTCCCTTGGGGGGTGGCACTGAAGCTTTCTTT
TRBJ1-1 - - TRBV6-4 CASLRVKNTEAFF TGTGCCAGCCTCCGGGTCAAGAACACTGAAGCTTTCTTT
TRBJ2-1 - TRBD2 TRBV7-6 CASSPVVTSGGNEQFF TGTGCCAGCAGCCCCGTGGTTACTAGCGGTGGAAATGAGCAGTTCTTC
TRBJ2-1 - - TRBV6-1 CASSEVGYEQFF TGTGCCAGCAGTGAAGTGGGTTATGAGCAGTTCTTC
TRBJ2-2 few - TRBV6-1 CASSGAGLNTGELFF TGTGCCAGCAGTGGAGCAGGCTTGAACACCGGGGAGCTGTTTTTT
TRBJ2-5 - TRBD2 TRBV3-1/TRBV3-2 CASSQELAGGLKTQYF TGTGCCAGCAGCCAAGAACTAGCGGGAGGGCTAAAGACCCAGTACTTC
TRBJ1-1 - - TRBV29-1 CSTTFYANTEAFF TGCAGCACAACCTTTTACGCGAACACTGAAGCTTTCTTT
TRBJ2-1 - - TRBV19 CASSIPGGSSYNEQFF TGTGCCAGTAGTATACCTGGTGGCAGCTCCTACAATGAGCAGTTCTTC
TRBJ1-5 - TRBD1 TRBV11-3 CASSSNPNRDSWKPQHF TGTGCCAGCAGCTCTAACCCTAACCGGGACAGCTGGAAGCCCCAGCATTTT
TRBJ2-1 - - TRBV7-8 CASSLTGDHNEQFF TGTGCCAGCAGCTTAACCGGGGACCACAATGAGCAGTTCTTC
TRBJ2-1 - TRBD2 TRBV20-1 CSASLVAGNEQFF TGCAGTGCTAGTCTTGTAGCGGGGAATGAGCAGTTCTTC
TRBJ2-2 - - TRBV29-1 CSVGSYTGELFF TGCAGCGTCGGGTCGTACACCGGGGAGCTGTTTTTT
TRBJ1-3 - TRBD1 TRBV29-1 CSVEDWAGGNTIYF TGCAGCGTTGAAGATTGGGCAGGGGGGAACACCATATATTTT
TRBJ2-7 few TRBD1 TRBV27 CASSLGTGIYEQYF TGTGCCAGCAGTTTGGGGACAGGGATATACGAGCAGTACTTC